The 2 T cell receptor beta chains presented below share a single source sample, sequenced in a study of cytomegalovirus exposure and HLA in healthy donors. Using immunoSEQ multiplex PCR, the repertoire was profiled, and TCRdb retains in-frame clones only, with some absent. This repertoire shows about 180,000 clones, about 85% found once; its top ten account for approximately 15%. Sequencing used PBMCs. These receptors were obtained from a man aged 18 to 30 in good health and CMV-seropositive.

The chain is built from TRBV4-2 and TRBJ2-1; 10 positions match TRBD2. CDR3 size: 16 residues. In germline, CDR1 is LGHNA, CDR2 YNFKEQ. The V and J ends lost 1 base and 2 bases, in that order; junction bases with no gene match: 2. The CDR3 DNA reads TGTGCCAGCAGCCAAGGAACTAGCGGGACCTACAATGAGCAGTTCTTC. Amino acid sequence: CASSQGTSGTYNEQFF.

The chain recombines TRBV30 with TRBJ2-1, with TRBD2 as a possible D gene (5 bases). Per germline, CDR1 GTSNPN and CDR2 SVGIG (reference sequence). V was trimmed by 3 bases and J by 10 bases, leaving 13 bases between them. This CDR3 region has 12 residues. CDR3 region: CAWSPGGGEQFF. CDR3 nucleotides: TGTGCCTGGAGCCCCGGAGGAGGCGAGCAGTTCTTC.